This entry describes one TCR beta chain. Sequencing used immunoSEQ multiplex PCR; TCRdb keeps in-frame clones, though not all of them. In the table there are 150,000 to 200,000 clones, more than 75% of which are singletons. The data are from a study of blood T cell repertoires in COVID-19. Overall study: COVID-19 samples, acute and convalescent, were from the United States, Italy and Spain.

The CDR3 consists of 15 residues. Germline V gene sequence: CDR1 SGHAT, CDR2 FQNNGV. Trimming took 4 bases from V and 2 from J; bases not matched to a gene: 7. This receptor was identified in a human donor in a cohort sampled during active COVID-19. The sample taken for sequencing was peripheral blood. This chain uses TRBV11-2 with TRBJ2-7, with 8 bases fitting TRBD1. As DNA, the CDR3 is TGTGCCAGCAGCTCGACAGGGGTCGGAACCTACGAGCAGTACTTC. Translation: CASSSTGVGTYEQYF. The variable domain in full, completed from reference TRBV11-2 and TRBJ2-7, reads EAGVAQSPRYKIIEKRQSVAFWCNPISGHATLYWYQQILGQGPKLLIQFQNNGVVDDSQLPKDRFSAERLKGVDSTLKIQPAKLEDSAVYLCASSSTGVGTYEQYFGPGTRLTVT.